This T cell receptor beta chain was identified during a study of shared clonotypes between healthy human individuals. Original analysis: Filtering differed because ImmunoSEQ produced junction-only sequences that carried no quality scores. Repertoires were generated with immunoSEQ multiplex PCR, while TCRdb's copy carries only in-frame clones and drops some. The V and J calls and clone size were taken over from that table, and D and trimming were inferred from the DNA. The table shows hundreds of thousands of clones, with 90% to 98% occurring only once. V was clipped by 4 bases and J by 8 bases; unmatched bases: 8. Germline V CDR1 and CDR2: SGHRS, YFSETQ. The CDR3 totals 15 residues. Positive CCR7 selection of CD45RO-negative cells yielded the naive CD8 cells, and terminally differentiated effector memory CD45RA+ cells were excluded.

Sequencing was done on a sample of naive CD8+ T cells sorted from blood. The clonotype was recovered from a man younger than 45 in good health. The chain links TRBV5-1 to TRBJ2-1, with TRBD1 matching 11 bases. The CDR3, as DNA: TGCGCCAGCAGCCTCGGGACAGGGGGAGCGCATGAGCAGTTCTTC. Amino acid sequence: CASSLGTGGAHEQFF.